This TCR beta chain was identified during a study of blood T cell repertoires in COVID-19. Data came from immunoSEQ multiplex PCR; TCRdb stores just in-frame clones and leaves some out. The repertoire has 200,000 to 250,000 clones, 70% to 85% of them found once; the top ten carry roughly 3.5%. V shed 4 bases and J 9 bases; nucleotides not matched to a gene: 13. The CDR3 is made up of 14 amino acids. Germline lookup yields CDR1 SGHRS and CDR2 YFSETQ. The sequenced sample was PBMCs or T cells enriched from blood (not recorded which). V and J are TRBV5-1 and TRBJ2-7, with TRBD1 matching over 7 bases. This clonotype was obtained from an older woman who had recovered from COVID-19. Here the CDR3 reads CASSTDRAVRGQYF. The CDR3 coding sequence is TGCGCCAGCAGCACCGACAGGGCCGTACGGGGGCAGTACTTC.